These 10 T cell receptor beta chains came from one sample sequenced in a study of blood T cell repertoires in COVID-19. Sequencing was performed with immunoSEQ multiplex PCR; in TCRdb, only in-frame clones are kept and a portion is missing. This table holds about 240,000 clones, approximately 85% found once. The specimen was peripheral blood. Source of these receptors: an older woman with active or convalescent COVID-19.

This clone showed up just once. The chain recombines TRBV7-9 with TRBJ2-5; weak D call: TRBD2 (5 bases). CDR1 SEHNR and CDR2 FQNEAQ come from the germline V gene (reference sequence). V dropped 5 bases and J dropped 4 bases, with 14 bases sitting between them. The CDR3 loop spans 14 amino acids. For the CDR3, the DNA is TGTGCCAGCAGCCCCCCGACACGGGGAGAGACCCAGTACTTC. Its protein is CASSPPTRGETQYF.

CDR3 nucleotide sequence: TGTGCCAGCAGTTACTACAGGGGAAAGAATTCACCCCTCCACTTT. Translation gives CASSYYRGKNSPLHF. V and J are TRBV6-5 and TRBJ1-6; 7 bases match TRBD1. Losses at the gene ends were 1 base for V and 7 bases for J; bases not matched to a gene: 4. From germline, CDR1 is MNHEY and CDR2 SVGAGI. CDR3 length equals 15 residues.

This chain uses TRBV7-2 with TRBJ2-3; D not resolved. Looked up from germline, CDR1 is SGHTA and CDR2 is FQGNSA. V gave up 1 base and J gave up 7 bases, with 6 bases separating them. There are 12 residues in the CDR3. The CDR3 protein is CASSLGLYTQYF. In nucleotides, the CDR3 is TGTGCCAGCAGCTTAGGACTGTATACGCAGTATTTT.

J is TRBJ2-7 and V is TRBV5-1; D perhaps matches TRBD2 (6 bases). Germline assignment: CDR1 SGHRS and CDR2 YFSETQ. The germline V and J ends were trimmed by 4 bases and 3 bases, with 14 bases remaining between them. The CDR3 runs to 14 residues. The CDR3 sequence: CASSGSGDNYEQYF. CDR3 DNA: TGCGCCAGCAGCGGTTCGGGGGATAACTACGAGCAGTACTTC.

The rearrangement uses TRBV10-1 and TRBJ1-3, with D unclear. The germline V and J ends were trimmed by 8 bases and 0 bases, with 8 bases remaining between them. Germline lookup yields CDR1 WNHNN and CDR2 SYGVQD (reference sequence). This CDR3 is 13 amino acids long. This CDR3 is CASRRLSGNTIYF. The CDR3 coding sequence is TGCGCCAGCCGCAGGCTCTCTGGAAACACCATATATTTT.

This chain joins TRBV9 and TRBJ1-3; D is uncertain. Trimming removed 4 bases at V and 4 bases at J, with 12 bases between. The CDR3 covers 14 residues. Germline CDR1 and CDR2: SGDLS and YYNGEE. CDR3 in amino acids: CASSYRGSGNTIYF. DNA of the CDR3: TGTGCCAGCAGCTATCGGGGATCAGGAAACACCATATATTTT.

The chain has TRBV5-1 and TRBJ1-2; 8 bases agree with TRBD1. This CDR3 is built from 14 residues. Germline loops: CDR1 SGHRS, CDR2 YFSETQ. Trimming cost V 7 bases and J 0 bases; bases outside gene matches: 5. CDR3 protein: CASSLQGANYGYTF. DNA of the CDR3: TGCGCCAGCTCACTACAGGGGGCTAACTATGGCTACACCTTC.

The table lists this clone with a count of one. V usage is TRBV9 and J usage is TRBJ2-7; TRBD1 matches at 7 bases. The V gene's germline CDR1 is SGDLS and CDR2 YYNGEE. CDR3 length: 15 residues. After removal of 3 bases from V and 0 bases from J, the junction contained 6 bases not matched to a gene. The CDR3 is CASSAPGTASYEQYF. CDR3 nucleotide sequence: TGTGCCAGCAGCGCCCCCGGGACAGCCTCCTACGAGCAGTACTTC.

The V call is TRBV7-2, the J call TRBJ2-1; maybe TRBD2 (6 bases). Trimming stripped 1 base from V and 4 bases from J, with 8 bases between. This CDR3 is built from 14 residues. The V gene's germline CDR1 is SGHTA and CDR2 FQGNSA. The CDR3 region is CASSLGGKYNEQFF. CDR3 nucleotide sequence: TGTGCCAGCAGCTTAGGCGGGAAATACAATGAGCAGTTCTTC.

This clone is a singleton in its sample. The chain is built from TRBV6-2 or TRBV6-3 and TRBJ2-5; D unresolved. The ends were cut back, 6 bases at V and 0 bases at J, with 17 bases in the middle. The germline V gene has CDR1 MNHEY and CDR2 SVGEGT. This CDR3 region has 16 residues. The DNA of the CDR3 is TGTGCCAGCAGCCCCACCGGCAGGCCCTACCAAGAGACCCAGTACTTC. The encoded protein is CASSPTGRPYQETQYF.